What follows is one T cell receptor (beta chain) and its context. The data were obtained in a study of T-cell memory formation after mild COVID-19. One entry per CDR3 protein, called by TCRdb with MiXCR from the 5' RACE reads. The table records fewer than 250,000 distinct CDR3 sequences, about 27% of them present only once. CDR1 is MGHDK and CDR2 is SYGVNS in the germline V gene. The CDR3 runs to 12 residues. V gave up 5 bases and J gave up 7 bases, with 11 bases separating them. The TCR was taken from an adult woman who had mild COVID-19 (a few samples of this study predate the infection). Cell type and time point are not known. The sequencing sample was made of PBMCs or a T cell subset sorted from them (not recorded which). V and J are TRBV25-1 and TRBJ2-5, with D perhaps TRBD1 (6 bases). The DNA of the CDR3 is TGTGCCAGCAGTTGGGACAAGGGGACCCAGTACTTC. It translates to CASSWDKGTQYF. The full variable domain, rest sourced from reference TRBV25-1 and TRBJ2-5, is EADIYQTPRYLVIGTGKKITLECSQTMGHDKMYWYQQDPGMELHLIHYSYGVNSTEKGDLSSESTVSRIRTEHFPLTLESARPSHTSQYLCASSWDKGTQYFGPGTRLLVL.